The clone carrying this T cell receptor (beta chain) was counted between two and nine times. What it binds is not known. CDR1 is SGHDT and CDR2 is YYEEEE in the germline V gene. This CDR3 is built from 13 residues. Unmatched junction bases numbered 9, after V lost 6 bases and J lost 7 bases. Each CDR3 protein is one row after TCRdb ran MiXCR on the reads. The data contain fewer than 700,000 distinct CDR3 sequences, 20% to 25% of them seen just once; the ten biggest clones take up roughly 8%. This record comes from a study of T cell repertoires in cytomegalovirus infection. In the study overall: Indications of both CMV infection and matching HLA type were provided by public TCR beta signatures.

Findings of the study overall: Summed public TCR beta family frequency identified CMV carriers bearing the relevant HLA.

The rearrangement uses TRBV5-6 and TRBJ2-7, with TRBD1 matching over 8 bases. The receptor was derived from a human donor in good health (CMV status not recorded). Some clones in this sample may be carry-over from other donors' samples. The specimen was CD8+ T cells from PBMCs. CDR3 loop: CASMAQGVREQYF. The CDR3 DNA is TGTGCCAGCATGGCACAGGGGGTGCGGGAGCAGTACTTC.